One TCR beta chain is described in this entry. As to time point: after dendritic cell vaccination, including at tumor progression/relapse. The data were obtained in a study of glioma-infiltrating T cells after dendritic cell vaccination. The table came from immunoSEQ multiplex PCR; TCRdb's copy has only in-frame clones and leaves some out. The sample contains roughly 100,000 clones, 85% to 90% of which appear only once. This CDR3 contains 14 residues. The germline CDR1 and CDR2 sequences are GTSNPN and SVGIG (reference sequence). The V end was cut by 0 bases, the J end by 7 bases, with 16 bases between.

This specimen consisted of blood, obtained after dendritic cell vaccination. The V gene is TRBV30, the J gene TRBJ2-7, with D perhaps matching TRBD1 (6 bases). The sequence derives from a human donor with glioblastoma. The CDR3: CAWSVLQGNREQYF. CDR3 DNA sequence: TGTGCCTGGAGTGTACTACAGGGAAACAGGGAGCAGTACTTC.